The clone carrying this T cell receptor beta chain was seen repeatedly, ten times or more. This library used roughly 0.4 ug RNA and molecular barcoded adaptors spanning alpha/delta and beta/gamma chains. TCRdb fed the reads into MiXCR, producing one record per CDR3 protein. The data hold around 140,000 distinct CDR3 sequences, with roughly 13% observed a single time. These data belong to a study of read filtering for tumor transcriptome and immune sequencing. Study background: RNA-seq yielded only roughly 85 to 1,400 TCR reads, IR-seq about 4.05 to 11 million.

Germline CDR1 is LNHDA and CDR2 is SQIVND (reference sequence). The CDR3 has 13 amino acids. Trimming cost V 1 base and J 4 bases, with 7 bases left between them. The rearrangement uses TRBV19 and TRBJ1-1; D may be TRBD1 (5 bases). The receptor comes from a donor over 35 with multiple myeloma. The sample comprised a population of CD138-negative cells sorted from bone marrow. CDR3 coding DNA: TGTGCCAGTAGTATAGCCGGGGCCACTGAAGCTTTCTTT. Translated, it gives CASSIAGATEAFF.